Described below is a single T cell receptor beta chain sequence and its context. No antigen is known for it. After expansion with viral peptide pools in the ViraFEST assay, antigen-specific CD4+ T cells were sequenced. Culturing for around ten days preceded CD4+ T cell isolation. Vaccinees lacked prior SARS-CoV-2 infection and tested negative for nucleocapsid antibodies. Each culture well received around 2 million PBMC. These cells were then cultured in IMDM with 10 IU/ml IL-2 and roughly 10 ug/ml peptides. A half-volume exchange with IL-2 medium occurred on days 3 and 7. The sample belongs to a study of vaccination effects on CD4 cells after COVID-19. Notes on the study in general: Clones induced by infection and by vaccine showed marked clonal contraction late after vaccination.

The CDR3 is 13 amino acids. The ends lost 4 bases at V and 8 bases at J; junction bases unmatched: 9. Germline V gives CDR1 SQVTM, CDR2 ANQGSEA. Generated by immunoSEQ multiplex PCR, the TCRdb table keeps only in-frame clones and is missing some. The table records about 55,000 clones, roughly 76% of them present only once. The gene calls are TRBV29-1 and TRBJ1-2; 8 bases are shared with TRBD1. Source: CD4+ T cells from PBMCs cultured with SARS-CoV-2 spike peptides, taken before COVID-19 vaccination. This sequence originates from a human donor who received a COVID-19 vaccine. CDR3 amino acids: CSVVGQGAEGYTF. Here the CDR3 DNA reads TGCAGCGTTGTGGGCCAGGGGGCGGAAGGCTACACCTTC.